Following are 8 T cell receptor beta chains from one sample sequenced in a study of T cells in women clearing cervical HPV infection. Sequencing used immunoSEQ multiplex PCR; TCRdb keeps in-frame clones, though not all of them. This sample's table has about 15,000 clones. The specimen sequenced was blood buffy coat. The source is a woman aged 18 to 75 with a cervical HPV16 infection that either progressed to CIN3+ or cleared (not recorded which).

On this clone: The read is 3 residues too short to cover the CDR3 end, so that end is filled in from the germline J gene. The rearrangement links TRBV2 to TRBJ1-4; TRBD1 is a possible D gene (5 bases). The V end was cut by 8 bases, the J end by 5 bases, with 12 bases between. CDR1 SNHLY and CDR2 FYNNEI come from the germline V gene. CDR3 size: 13 residues. Here the CDR3 reads CASGGRQNEKLFF. CDR3 DNA (partial): TGTGCCAGCGGGGGGAGACAGAATGAAAAA.

On this clone: The read gets to within 3 residues of the CDR3 end, and the germline J gene fills in the rest. The chain couples TRBV13 to TRBJ2-1; 9 positions match TRBD2. V gave up 3 bases and J gave up 5 bases; unmatched junction bases: 5. Germline CDR1 is PRHDT and CDR2 is FYEKMQ (reference sequence). The CDR3 has 15 residues. CDR3 sequence reads: CASSFNLAGHNEQFF. The CDR3 bases that were read are TGTGCCAGCAGCTTTAACCTAGCGGGGCACAATGAG.

Comments on this clone: The missing CDR3 end, 3 residues past where the read stops, is filled in from the germline J gene. This rearrangement joins TRBV18 to TRBJ1-2; D uncertain. Germline V gene sequence: CDR1 KGHSH, CDR2 LQKENI. The CDR3 loop spans 17 amino acids. CDR3 region: CASSPETSGSWPDTYTF. The DNA read from the CDR3 is TGTGCCAGCTCACCAGAGACTAGCGGGAGCTGGCCAGATACC.

Note on this clone: The read finishes 3 residues shy of the CDR3 end, and the germline J gene is used to complete it. This rearrangement joins TRBV5-4 to TRBJ2-7; D is possibly TRBD2 (7 bases). The length of the CDR3 is 14 residues. Trimming cost V 2 bases and J 5 bases, with 14 bases left between them. CDR1 and CDR2 from the germline V gene are SGHNT and YYREEE (reference sequence). Partial CDR3 DNA: TGTGCCAGCAGCTTAGGGGGGGCCATCGACGAG. Translated: CASSLGGAIDE. The CDR3 reads in full as CASSLGGAIDEQYF.

Concerning this clone: The read terminates 3 residues ahead of where the CDR3 ends, so the germline J gene completes it. This chain connects TRBV15 to TRBJ2-1; a possible D gene is TRBD2 (5 bases). V lost 4 bases to trimming and J lost 6 bases, with 13 bases between them. CDR1 and CDR2 (germline): LNHNV, YYDKDF (reference sequence). The CDR3 has 14 residues. Here the CDR3 reads CATSTGMALNEQFF. Partial CDR3 DNA: TGTGCCACCAGCACGGGGATGGCTCTCAATGAG.

Turning to this clone: Sequence at one end of the junction differs from germline and may be a read error. Read data end 3 residues before the CDR3 end; the end is taken from the germline J gene. The chain carries TRBV4-2 and TRBJ2-5, with TRBD2 matching over 11 bases. CDR3 length: 15 amino acids. The germline V gene has CDR1 LGHNA and CDR2 YNFKEQ. The sequenced part of the CDR3 DNA is TGCGCCAGCAGCCAAGGGACTAGCGGACAAGAGACC. This translates into CASSQGTSGQET. The entire CDR3 is CASSQGTSGQETQYF.

CDR3: CASSVQLAGRYNEQFF. The covered CDR3 bases are TGTGCCAGCAGTGTACAACTAGCGGGAAGATACAATGAG. The chain links TRBV6-1 to TRBJ2-1, with 10 bases lining up with TRBD2. The read ends 3 residues shy of where the CDR3 ends; the end is completed using the germline J gene. CDR3 size: 16 residues. The germline V gene encodes CDR1 MNHNS and CDR2 SASEGT. V shed 4 bases, J shed 4 bases, and the junction held 7 bases outside the gene matches.

Details on this clone: The DNA ends 3 residues before the CDR3 does, and the rest of the CDR3 is filled in from the germline J gene. This rearrangement joins TRBV19 to TRBJ1-2; D is undetermined. This CDR3 has 16 amino acids. Germline V gene lookup returns CDR1 LNHDA and CDR2 SQIVND (reference sequence). CDR3 region: CASRTSLAEKGHDYTF. Partial CDR3 DNA: TGTGCCAGTCGGACCTCACTAGCGGAGAAAGGTCATGAC.